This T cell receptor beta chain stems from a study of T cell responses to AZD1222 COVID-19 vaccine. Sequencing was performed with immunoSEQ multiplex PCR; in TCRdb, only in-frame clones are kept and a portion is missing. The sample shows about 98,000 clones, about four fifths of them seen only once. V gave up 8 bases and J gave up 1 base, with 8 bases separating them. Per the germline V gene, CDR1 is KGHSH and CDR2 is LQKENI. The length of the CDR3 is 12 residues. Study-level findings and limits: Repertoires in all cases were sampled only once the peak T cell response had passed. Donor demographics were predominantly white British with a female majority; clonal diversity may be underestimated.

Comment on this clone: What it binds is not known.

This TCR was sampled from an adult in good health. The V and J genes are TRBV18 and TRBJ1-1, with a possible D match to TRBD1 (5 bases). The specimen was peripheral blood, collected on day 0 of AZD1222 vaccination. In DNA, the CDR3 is TGTGCCAGCAAAAGGGGGAACACTGAAGCTTTCTTT. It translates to CASKRGNTEAFF. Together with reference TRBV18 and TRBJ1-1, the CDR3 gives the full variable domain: NAGVMQNPRHLVRRRGQEARLRCSPMKGHSHVYWYRQLPEEGLKFMVYLQKENIIDESGMPKERFSAEFPKEGPSILRIQQVVRGDSAAYFCASKRGNTEAFFGQGTRLTVV.